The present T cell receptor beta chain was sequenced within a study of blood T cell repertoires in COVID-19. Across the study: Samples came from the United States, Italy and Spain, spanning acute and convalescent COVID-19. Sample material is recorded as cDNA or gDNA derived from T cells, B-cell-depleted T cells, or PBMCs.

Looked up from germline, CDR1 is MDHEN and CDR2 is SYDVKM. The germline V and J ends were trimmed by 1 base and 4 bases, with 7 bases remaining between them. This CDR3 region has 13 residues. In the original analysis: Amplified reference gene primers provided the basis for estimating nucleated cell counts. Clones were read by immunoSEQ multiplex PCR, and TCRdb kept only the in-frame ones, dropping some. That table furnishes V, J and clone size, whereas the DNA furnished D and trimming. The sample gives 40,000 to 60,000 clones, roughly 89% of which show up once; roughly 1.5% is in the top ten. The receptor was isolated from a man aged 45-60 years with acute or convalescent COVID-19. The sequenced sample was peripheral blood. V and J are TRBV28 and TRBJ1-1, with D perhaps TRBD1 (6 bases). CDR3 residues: CASSLSRGTEAFF. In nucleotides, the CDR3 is TGTGCCAGCAGTTTATCCAGGGGCACTGAAGCTTTCTTT.